The T cell receptor (beta chain) under discussion was sequenced for a study of OX40 agonist ivuxolimab in advanced cancers. Study information: Patients got intravenous ivuxolimab at 0.01 to 10 mg/kg every 2 weeks. General observations from the study: Fewer expanded clones were found on average in CD4+ than in CD8+ T cells. The study observed clonal expansion of CD4+ and CD8+ blood T cells by week 6 at 0.1 to 3.0 mg/kg.

Only in-frame clones appear in the TCRdb table, and some are missing; sequencing was by immunoSEQ multiplex PCR. The profile covers approximately 51,000 clones, with roughly 80% appearing a single time and 2% to 2.5% taken by the ten largest. A word on this clone: Its target is not known.

CDR3 size: 15 residues. Trimming cost V 6 bases and J 7 bases, with 18 bases left between them. CDR1 and CDR2 (germline): LNHDA, SQIVND (reference sequence). This clonotype originated in an adult with an advanced solid tumor such as melanoma, head and neck, liver or kidney cancer. Source: CD4+ or CD8+ T cells sorted from blood, taken in a trial of the OX40 agonist ivuxolimab. The chain carries TRBV19 and TRBJ2-2; D unclear. CDR3 sequence: CASRIQALVSGELFF. The CDR3 coding sequence is TGTGCCAGTAGAATCCAAGCCCTGGTGAGCGGGGAGCTGTTTTTT.